The TCR beta chain under discussion was sequenced for a study of blood T cell repertoires in COVID-19. Germline CDR1 is MDHEN and CDR2 is SYDVKM. With V trimmed by 5 bases and J by 5 bases, 7 bases remained unmatched. The CDR3 sequence is 15 residues long. In the authors' methods: Amplification of reference gene primers was used by the study to estimate nucleated cell counts. The table came from immunoSEQ multiplex PCR; TCRdb's copy has only in-frame clones and leaves some out. V, J and clone size are taken as reported in that table, and D and trimming were inferred from the DNA itself. The sample shows about 110,000 clones, around four fifths of them seen only once.

V gene TRBV28 combines with J gene TRBJ1-4, with 8 bases that match TRBD1. This TCR was sampled from a woman between 65 and 79 years old with acute or convalescent COVID-19. The specimen sequenced was peripheral blood. The CDR3 DNA sequence: TGTGCCAGCAGTGGGGAGGGACAGGAAAATGAAAAACTGTTTTTT. Its protein is CASSGEGQENEKLFF.